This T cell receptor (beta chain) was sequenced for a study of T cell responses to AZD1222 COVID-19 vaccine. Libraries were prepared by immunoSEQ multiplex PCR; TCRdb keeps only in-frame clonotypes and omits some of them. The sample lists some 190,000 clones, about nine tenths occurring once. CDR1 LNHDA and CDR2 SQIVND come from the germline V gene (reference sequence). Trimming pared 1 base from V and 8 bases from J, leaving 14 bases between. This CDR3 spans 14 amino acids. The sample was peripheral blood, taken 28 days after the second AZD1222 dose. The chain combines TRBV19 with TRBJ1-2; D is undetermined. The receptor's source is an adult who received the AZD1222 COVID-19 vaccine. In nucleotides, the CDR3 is TGTGCCAGTAGTATAGGGATCAGGACGGCAGGCTACACCTTC. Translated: CASSIGIRTAGYTF.